The rows below give T cell receptor beta chains drawn from one sample of a study of early T cells in non-severe SARS-CoV-2 infection. One entry per CDR3 protein results from TCRdb running MiXCR on the 5' RACE reads. This table holds some 78,000 distinct CDR3 sequences, less than 15% found once. The sequenced material came from whole blood. The receptors stem from an adult who was a healthcare worker with PCR-confirmed SARS-CoV-2 infection or an uninfected control (not recorded which). CDR3s include the opening cysteine and the closing phenylalanine or tryptophan. The D gene is left open where the match is weak. Size is stated for part of the rows, as once, few or many counts, or as a class when the clone is expanded.

TRBJ2-5 - TRBV28 TRBD2 CASSSPPGGQTQYF TGTGCCAGCAGTTCGCCCCCGGGGGGGCAGACCCAGTACTTC
TRBJ2-1 - TRBV6-5 - CASSSQGGWEFF TGTGCCAGCAGTTCCCAGGGCGGTTGGGAGTTCTTC
TRBJ2-3 - TRBV7-2 - CASSLTDPVTDTQYF TGTGCCAGCAGCTTAACGGACCCTGTCACAGATACGCAGTATTTT
TRBJ1-1 few TRBV30 - CAWSDGVDTEAFF TGTGCCTGGAGTGATGGGGTAGACACTGAAGCTTTCTTT
TRBJ1-5 few TRBV30 - CAWRLGGQPQHF TGTGCCTGGAGGCTTGGGGGTCAGCCCCAGCATTTT
TRBJ1-1 few TRBV2 - CASTGGADTEAFF TGTGCCAGCACCGGCGGTGCGGACACTGAAGCTTTCTTT
TRBJ2-5 - TRBV4-1 TRBD1 CASSQGTGGRSETQYF TGCGCCAGCAGCCAGGGGACAGGGGGCCGTTCGGAGACCCAGTACTTC
TRBJ2-3 few TRBV9 - CASSVVPGDTQYF TGTGCCAGCAGCGTAGTTCCTGGAGATACGCAGTATTTT
TRBJ2-7 - TRBV20-1 - CSPARPPYEQYF TGCAGTCCAGCCCGGCCCCCCTACGAGCAGTACTTC
TRBJ2-4 - TRBV18 - CASSPRRNLAKNIQYF TGTGCCAGCTCACCAAGGCGCAACCTAGCCAAAAACATTCAGTACTTC
TRBJ1-1 many TRBV20-1 - CSASSRSTEAFF TGCAGTGCTAGTTCTAGGAGCACTGAAGCTTTCTTT
TRBJ1-2 few TRBV30 - CAWRFGNNYGYTF TGTGCCTGGAGATTCGGGAATAACTATGGCTACACCTTC
TRBJ1-4 many TRBV7-2 - CASSLGGLNEKLFF TGTGCCAGCAGCTTAGGAGGGCTTAATGAAAAACTGTTTTTT
TRBJ2-2 - TRBV14 - CASSQDVNTGELFF TGTGCCAGCAGCCAAGACGTAAACACCGGGGAGCTGTTTTTT
TRBJ2-7 - TRBV11-2 - CASSGGTVYEQYF TGTGCCAGCAGCGGGGGGACAGTATACGAGCAGTACTTC
TRBJ2-7 few TRBV20-1 TRBD1 CSANRGSNSYEQYF TGCAGTGCTAACAGGGGTTCCAACTCCTACGAGCAGTACTTC
TRBJ2-5 few TRBV7-8 TRBD2 CASSLVSRGAQETQYF TGTGCCAGCAGCTTAGTTTCGCGGGGGGCCCAAGAGACCCAGTACTTC
TRBJ2-4 - TRBV27 - CASSKGVGNIQYF TGTGCCAGCAGTAAGGGGGTAGGGAACATTCAGTACTTC
TRBJ1-1 once TRBV20-1 - CRSQDTEAFF TGCAGGAGCCAGGACACTGAAGCTTTCTTT
TRBJ2-7 few TRBV6-6 TRBD1 CASSKTKTGEQYF TGTGCCAGCAGCAAGACCAAGACAGGGGAGCAGTACTTC
TRBJ2-7 many TRBV6-2/TRBV6-3 - CASSSTSYEQYF TGTGCCAGCAGTTCTACCAGCTACGAGCAGTACTTC
TRBJ1-4 many TRBV7-8 - CASSPRGTANEKLFF TGTGCCAGCAGCCCTAGGGGTACGGCTAATGAAAAACTGTTTTTT
TRBJ1-1 - TRBV29-1 - CSVLTGMNTEAFF TGCAGCGTCCTCACTGGCATGAACACTGAAGCTTTCTTT
TRBJ2-1 few TRBV20-1 TRBD2 CSAAAIGGGTYNEQFF TGCAGTGCTGCCGCAATCGGGGGGGGTACCTACAATGAGCAGTTCTTC
TRBJ2-1 few TRBV11-2 TRBD2 CASSSTSATYNEQFF TGTGCCAGCAGCTCCACTAGCGCAACGTACAATGAGCAGTTCTTC
TRBJ1-1 - TRBV7-9 - CASSPPGRGGTEAFF TGTGCCAGCAGCCCCCCCGGGAGAGGGGGCACTGAAGCTTTCTTT
TRBJ2-2 few TRBV2 TRBD2 CASTRRRLAGGVGNTGELFF TGTGCCAGCACCCGACGACGACTAGCGGGGGGCGTCGGGAACACCGGGGAGCTGTTTTTT
TRBJ1-2 few TRBV2 TRBD1 CASRPPGQGNGYTF TGTGCCAGCAGGCCCCCGGGACAGGGAAACGGCTACACCTTC
TRBJ2-4 many TRBV20-1 - CSPNGPKNIQYF TGCAGTCCGAATGGCCCCAAAAACATTCAGTACTTC
TRBJ2-7 few TRBV7-2 TRBD1 CASSSTGGTDEQYF TGTGCCAGCAGCTCGACAGGGGGCACCGACGAGCAGTACTTC
TRBJ2-1 - TRBV4-1 TRBD2 CASSQIGGGESYNEQFF TGCGCCAGCAGCCAAATTGGCGGGGGGGAGTCCTACAATGAGCAGTTCTTC
TRBJ2-3 - TRBV5-1 TRBD2 CASSLFSSGSPDTQYF TGCGCCAGCAGCTTATTTAGTAGCGGGAGTCCAGATACGCAGTATTTT
TRBJ2-1 few TRBV18 TRBD2 CASSPLPNYSGSSYNEQFF TGTGCCAGCTCACCACTCCCAAACTATAGCGGGAGCTCCTACAATGAGCAGTTCTTC
TRBJ2-7 - TRBV20-1 - CSAREEYRKAYEQYF TGCAGTGCTAGAGAGGAGTACAGGAAAGCCTACGAGCAGTACTTC
TRBJ2-5 few TRBV20-1 TRBD2 CSGKTSGGTIIGETQYF TGCAGCGGCAAGACTAGCGGGGGCACGATTATCGGAGAGACCCAGTACTTC
TRBJ2-7 few TRBV27 - CASSISWGDNSYEQYF TGTGCCAGCTCTATTTCGTGGGGGGACAACTCCTACGAGCAGTACTTC
TRBJ2-1 few TRBV4-1 TRBD1 CASSHSGRDRGKGEQFF TGCGCCAGCAGCCACTCTGGCCGGGACAGGGGTAAGGGTGAGCAGTTCTTC
TRBJ2-7 few TRBV18 - CASSPSQISEQYF TGTGCCAGCTCACCGTCACAGATCAGCGAGCAGTACTTC
TRBJ2-7 - TRBV27 TRBD1 CASKSAGGPYEQYF TGTGCCAGCAAGTCGGCAGGGGGCCCCTACGAGCAGTACTTC
TRBJ2-7 few TRBV9 - CASSARTGTDYEQYF TGTGCCAGCAGCGCCAGAACCGGGACGGACTACGAGCAGTACTTC
TRBJ1-1 - TRBV7-2 - CASSPQGSSTEAFF TGTGCCAGCAGCCCGCAGGGGTCCAGTACTGAAGCTTTCTTT
TRBJ2-5 few TRBV11-2 TRBD2 CASSPAAGGETQYF TGTGCCAGCAGCCCCGCAGCGGGAGGAGAGACCCAGTACTTC
TRBJ1-4 few TRBV7-2 - CASSLNFAEANEKLFF TGTGCCAGCAGCTTGAATTTCGCGGAAGCTAATGAAAAACTGTTTTTT
TRBJ2-3 few TRBV6-6 TRBD2 CASSETSGRFSDTQYF TGTGCCAGCAGTGAGACTAGCGGGAGATTTTCAGATACGCAGTATTTT
TRBJ2-7 few TRBV5-1 TRBD2 CASRWPAGGDEQYF TGCGCCAGCAGATGGCCAGCGGGAGGGGACGAGCAGTACTTC
TRBJ2-1 few TRBV19 - CASSATPGVRAYNEQFF TGTGCCAGTAGTGCAACTCCCGGGGTCCGGGCCTACAATGAGCAGTTCTTC
TRBJ2-5 few TRBV6-1 - CASSDGTTQETQYF TGTGCCAGCAGTGATGGGACCACTCAAGAGACCCAGTACTTC
TRBJ2-2 - TRBV5-6 - CASSSNAALAGGTGELFF TGTGCCAGCAGCTCCAATGCGGCGTTGGCAGGGGGGACCGGGGAGCTGTTTTTT
TRBJ1-6 - TRBV7-9 - CASSPLLSPLHF TGTGCCAGCAGCCCTCTCCTCTCACCCCTCCACTTT
TRBJ1-1 few TRBV5-5 - CASSLGGSTEAFF TGTGCCAGCAGCTTGGGGGGAAGCACTGAAGCTTTCTTT
TRBJ2-3 many TRBV30 TRBD2 CAWSSLRTSGRTSTDTQYF TGTGCCTGGAGTTCACTACGGACTAGCGGGAGGACTAGCACAGATACGCAGTATTTT
TRBJ1-4 few TRBV5-4 - CASTVDRFNEKLFF TGTGCCAGCACCGTCGACAGGTTTAATGAAAAACTGTTTTTT
TRBJ2-1 - TRBV10-1 TRBD2 CASSDGLAGGPLGEQFF TGCGCCAGCAGTGACGGGCTAGCGGGAGGGCCGTTGGGTGAGCAGTTCTTC